This TCR beta chain was sequenced for a study of T cells after yellow fever vaccination. General study results and limits: Relatively few clonotypes were ones that appeared in both CD4 and CD8 compartments. Abundant clonotypes from the bulk population could get into FACS-sorted repertoires as contaminants. Although the secondary response was weaker, it peaked faster, at day 5 versus 15.

TCRdb re-called the 5' RACE reads through MiXCR, storing one row per CDR3 protein. The table includes about 320,000 distinct CDR3 sequences, around 6.8% detected once. Note on this clonotype: As yet, its antigen is unknown.

This CDR3 is 13 amino acids long. V was pared by 3 bases and J by 8 bases, with 13 bases between. Germline CDR1 reads SGHVS; CDR2 reads FQNEAQ. V usage is TRBV7-8 and J usage is TRBJ1-1; D is possibly TRBD1 (5 bases). Specimen: PBMCs, collected roughly 46 days after the first yellow fever vaccination. This receptor was identified in a man between 18 and 35 years old who received the YFV17D yellow fever vaccine. CDR3 residues: CASSFDGGLEAFF. In DNA, the CDR3 is TGTGCCAGCAGCTTTGATGGGGGTTTGGAAGCTTTCTTT.